The 19 T cell receptor beta chains below come from one sample, sequenced in a study of blood T cell repertoires in COVID-19. Data came from immunoSEQ multiplex PCR; TCRdb stores just in-frame clones and leaves some out. The table includes around 370,000 clones, 88% detected once. Sequenced material: PBMCs or T cells enriched from blood (not recorded which). The receptors here all came from a woman aged 18-35 years who had recovered from COVID-19.

V gene TRBV23-1 combines with J gene TRBJ1-4; 7 positions agree with TRBD1. TRBV23-1 belongs to the ORF category, with a function that is uncertain. This CDR3 is built from 18 residues. The junction had 8 bases not matched to a gene; V was cut back by 1 base and J by 0 bases. This chain's CDR3 is CASSQCGDSVATNEKLFF. In DNA, the CDR3 is TGCGCCAGCAGTCAATGCGGGGACAGTGTTGCAACTAATGAAAAACTGTTTTTT.

J is TRBJ1-5 and V is TRBV2, with D tentatively TRBD1 (6 bases). Germline CDR1 SNHLY, CDR2 FYNNEI. V lost 6 bases and J lost 6, with 18 bases in between. The CDR3 runs to 15 residues. This CDR3 is CASRDGGGQIQPQHF. CDR3 bases: TGTGCCAGCAGAGATGGGGGGGGGCAGATTCAGCCCCAGCATTTT.

This chain uses TRBV5-4 with TRBJ1-2; D is perhaps TRBD1 (5 bases). Between the trimmed V and J ends, which lost 0 bases and 7 bases, there was a span of 13 bases. Germline CDR1 reads SGHNT; CDR2 reads YYREEE (reference sequence). This CDR3 is built from 14 residues. The CDR3: CASSLARESRGYTF. CDR3 coding DNA: TGTGCCAGCAGCTTGGCCAGGGAATCTCGTGGCTACACCTTC.

The rearrangement uses TRBV7-2 and TRBJ2-3; tentatively, D is TRBD2 (5 bases). Germline loops: CDR1 SGHTA, CDR2 FQGNSA. V lost 4 bases and J 8 bases, leaving 16 bases between the germline ends. The CDR3 contains 14 residues. The CDR3 sequence is CASSYEGVRSTQYF. CDR3 sequence (DNA): TGTGCCAGCAGCTATGAGGGTGTAAGGTCTACGCAGTATTTT.

The chain joins TRBV27 to TRBJ1-5; 10 nucleotides agree with TRBD1. V lost 6 bases and J lost 11; bases outside the gene matches: 10. Germline assignment: CDR1 MNHEY and CDR2 SMNVEV (reference sequence). This CDR3 has 14 amino acids. The CDR3 loop is CASRPGTGDSTQHF. As DNA, the CDR3 is TGTGCCAGCAGACCCGGGACAGGGGATTCAACCCAGCATTTT.

The genes are TRBV28 and TRBJ1-3, with 9 bases that match TRBD1. This CDR3 contains 15 residues. Trimming cost V 6 bases and J 4 bases; bases outside gene matches: 7. Germline V gives CDR1 MDHEN, CDR2 SYDVKM. The CDR3 sequence: CASRKQGAQGNTIYF. CDR3 coding DNA: TGTGCCAGCAGGAAACAGGGGGCGCAAGGAAACACCATATATTTT.

The J gene is TRBJ2-3, the V gene TRBV29-1, with 12 bases lining up with TRBD2. CDR1 and CDR2 from the germline V gene are SQVTM and ANQGSEA. V shed 4 bases and J 3 bases; nucleotides not matched to a gene: 5. The CDR3 consists of 15 residues. The DNA for the CDR3 is TGCAGCGTTGTTCTAGCGGGGGGGAGGACAGATACGCAGTATTTT. The encoded protein is CSVVLAGGRTDTQYF.

The chain combines TRBV4-2 with TRBJ2-7; TRBD2 matches at 7 bases. Losses at the gene ends were 4 bases for V and 0 bases for J; bases not matched to a gene: 3. Germline CDR1 reads LGHNA; CDR2 reads YNFKEQ. The CDR3 sequence is 14 residues long. The CDR3 reads CASSRAGVSYEQYF. The CDR3 nucleotides are TGTGCCAGCAGCCGGGCGGGGGTCTCCTACGAGCAGTACTTC.

This clone was recorded once. The chain uses TRBV27 and TRBJ2-2; possible D gene TRBD1, 5 bases. Germline V CDR1 and CDR2: MNHEY, SMNVEV (reference sequence). The CDR3 is 14 residues long. The V and J ends lost 5 bases and 6 bases respectively, with 13 bases between them. CDR3 sequence reads: CASSLDHRSGELFF. The CDR3 DNA reads as TGTGCCAGCAGTCTCGATCACAGGTCCGGGGAGCTGTTTTTT.

The V gene is TRBV27, the J gene TRBJ1-3; D is unclear. Germline loops: CDR1 MNHEY, CDR2 SMNVEV (reference sequence). This CDR3 has 11 amino acids. The V and J ends lost 4 bases and 4 bases respectively, with 2 bases between them. The CDR3 is CASSSGNTIYF. CDR3 in DNA: TGTGCCAGCAGTTCAGGAAACACCATATATTTT.

J is TRBJ2-1 and V is TRBV6-4; 9 bases map to TRBD2. Germline values: CDR1 MRHNA, CDR2 SNTAGT. The CDR3 spans 15 residues. The junction had 2 bases not matched to a gene; V was cut back by 0 bases and J by 5 bases. CDR3 protein: CASSDSRGGHNEQFF. For the CDR3, the DNA is TGTGCCAGCAGTGACTCGCGGGGGGGCCACAATGAGCAGTTCTTC.

This sequence joins TRBV6-2 or TRBV6-3 and TRBJ1-2; D is unresolved. V was pared by 0 bases and J by 8 bases, with 10 bases between. The CDR3 runs 13 residues. CDR1 is MNHEY, CDR2 SVGEGT, per germline. The CDR3 region has the DNA TGTGCCAGCAGTTACTCGGGAGGTGGGGGCTACACCTTC. Its protein product is CASSYSGGGGYTF.

This chain connects TRBV28 to TRBJ1-2, with D unclear. Trimming took off 2 bases at V and 5 bases at J, with 15 bases between the two ends. The CDR3 totals 15 residues. Germline V lookup: CDR1 MDHEN, CDR2 SYDVKM. The CDR3 DNA follows: TGTGCCAGCAGTTTACGCCCGGGATCCATTTATGGCTACACCTTC. Its protein is CASSLRPGSIYGYTF.

CDR3 protein: CASSLRGLAKNIQYF. The CDR3 DNA is TGTGCCAGCAGTTTAAGGGGATTAGCCAAAAACATTCAGTACTTC. This rearrangement joins TRBV28 to TRBJ2-4; possibly TRBD1 for D (5 bases). V lost 2 bases, J lost 0 bases, and 8 bases lay in between. Germline V lookup: CDR1 MDHEN, CDR2 SYDVKM. This CDR3 region has 15 residues.

The chain joins TRBV28 to TRBJ1-1, with D uncertain. There are 14 residues in the CDR3. Germline V gene lookup returns CDR1 MDHEN and CDR2 SYDVKM. The V end was cut by 5 bases, the J end by 5 bases, with 15 bases between. The CDR3 reads CASSPRIGRTEAFF. The CDR3 DNA sequence: TGTGCCAGCAGTCCCCGCATTGGGAGAACTGAAGCTTTCTTT.

Turning to this clone: Different DNA sequences within this sample yield the same CDR3. The CDR3 DNA reads TGTGCCAGCAGCCAAGGCCAGGGAGAAAAACTGTTTTTT. Translation gives CASSQGQGEKLFF. This chain joins TRBV4-2 and TRBJ1-4, with TRBD1 as a possible D gene (5 bases). The CDR3 is 13 residues long. Per the germline V gene, CDR1 is LGHNA and CDR2 is YNFKEQ. The ends were cut back, 1 base at V and 8 bases at J, with 8 bases in the middle.

The chain carries TRBV29-1 and TRBJ1-1, with 7 bases aligning to TRBD1. V lost 4 bases to trimming and J lost 4 bases; unmatched junction nucleotides: 3. From germline, CDR1 is SQVTM and CDR2 ANQGSEA. This CDR3 comprises 12 residues. CDR3 nucleotides: TGCAGCGTTGTTAGGGGGCCCACTGAAGCTTTCTTT. This encodes CSVVRGPTEAFF.

This chain links TRBV29-1 with TRBJ1-4, with 9 bases that match TRBD1. The CDR3 covers 13 residues. Germline values: CDR1 SQVTM, CDR2 ANQGSEA. Trimming at V came to 6 bases and at J to 7 bases, leaving 6 bases not matched to a gene. The CDR3 loop is CSVLDRGAEKLFF. CDR3 nucleotides: TGCAGCGTCCTGGACAGGGGTGCTGAAAAACTGTTTTTT.

This chain uses TRBV11-2 with TRBJ2-1, with 10 positions matching TRBD2. The junction had 11 bases not matched to a gene; V was cut back by 1 base and J by 2 bases. The CDR3 length is 19 residues. Germline V gives CDR1 SGHAT, CDR2 FQNNGV. The CDR3 loop reads CASSLAGTSVGLTYNEQFF. In DNA form, the CDR3 reads TGTGCCAGCAGCTTAGCCGGGACTAGCGTCGGACTAACCTACAATGAGCAGTTCTTC. Combining the CDR3 with reference TRBV11-2 and TRBJ2-1 gives the whole variable domain EAGVAQSPRYKIIEKRQSVAFWCNPISGHATLYWYQQILGQGPKLLIQFQNNGVVDDSQLPKDRFSAERLKGVDSTLKIQPAKLEDSAVYLCASSLAGTSVGLTYNEQFFGPGTRLTVL.